A selection of T cell receptor beta chains follows, all from one sample in a study of regulatory T cells in long-lasting Graves disease. TCRdb reprocessed the multiplex PCR reads with MiXCR, giving one entry per CDR3 protein. In the table there are fewer than 450,000 distinct CDR3 sequences, around 20% of which are singletons. The input for sequencing was peripheral blood mononuclear cells (PBMCs), taken when the disease was refractory, from a patient treated with antithyroid drugs. These receptors all come from a female donor with Graves disease. Both conserved end residues are part of each CDR3. D genes are given only for firm matches. Expanded clones get a size class; other rows say once, few or many, or leave the size out.

J | D | size | V | DNA | CDR3
TRBJ2-5 | NA | NA | TRBV5-4 | TGTGCCAGCAGCTATGAGGCGGAGACCCAGTACTTC | CASSYEAETQYF
TRBJ2-7 | NA | few | TRBV27 | TGTGCCAGCGCGACTAGTAATTACTACGAGCAGTACTTC | CASATSNYYEQYF
TRBJ1-6 | NA | many | TRBV5-5 | TGTGCCAGCAGCTTGGTTGAGGGCTTCGGCCTCCACTTT | CASSLVEGFGLHF
TRBJ1-5 | NA | few | TRBV10-3 | TGTGCCATCAGTGATTGGGGGATGGATCAGCCCCAGCATTTT | CAISDWGMDQPQHF
TRBJ1-5 | TRBD1 | many | TRBV12-3/TRBV12-4 | TGTGCCAGCAGTTACGACAGGGGGGGACAGCCCCAGCATTTT | CASSYDRGGQPQHF
TRBJ1-1 | TRBD1 | many | TRBV2 | TGTGCCAGCAGTGAGGACAGGTCTCCGAACACTGAAGCTTTCTTT | CASSEDRSPNTEAFF
TRBJ2-5 | NA | many | TRBV7-9 | TGTGCCAGCAGCTTGCAGACCCGATCGGGTCGGGAGACCCAGTACTTC | CASSLQTRSGRETQYF
TRBJ1-3 | NA | few | TRBV11-2 | TGTGCCAGCAGCTTAGGGCCGCTCTCTGGAAACACCATATATTTT | CASSLGPLSGNTIYF
TRBJ2-1 | TRBD2 | NA | TRBV7-8 | TGTGCCAGCACGCTAGCTCGTCTCTTTAAGGGTCTGGAGCGGGATCTCAATGAGCAGTTCTTC | CASTLARLFKGLERDLNEQFF
TRBJ2-3 | TRBD2 | few | TRBV28 | TGTGCCAGCAGTCGACTAGCGGGAAGCACAGATACGCAGTATTTT | CASSRLAGSTDTQYF
TRBJ1-1 | NA | many | TRBV12-3/TRBV12-4 | TGTGCCAGCAGTTTAGGGCACCAGAACACTGAAGCTTTCTTT | CASSLGHQNTEAFF
TRBJ2-7 | TRBD1 | NA | TRBV7-2 | TGTGCCAGCAGCGGCCGGGACAGGGGGGTGTACGAGCAGTACTTC | CASSGRDRGVYEQYF
TRBJ1-1 | TRBD1 | NA | TRBV9 | TGTGCCAGCAGCGTAGGGGACAGGCTGACTGAAGCTTTCTTT | CASSVGDRLTEAFF
TRBJ2-7 | TRBD1 | NA | TRBV13 | TGTGCCAGCAGCTCAAGACAACGGACAGGGCAATTGTACGAGCAGTACTTC | CASSSRQRTGQLYEQYF
TRBJ2-7 | TRBD1 | few | TRBV5-1 | TGCGCCACCTCTAAGACAGGGGGCTCCTACGAGCAGTACTTC | CATSKTGGSYEQYF
TRBJ1-1 | NA | many | TRBV5-1 | TGCGCCAGCAGCCCACATGCGGGGGGTCTGAACACTGAAGCTTTCTTT | CASSPHAGGLNTEAFF
TRBJ1-1 | TRBD1 | few | TRBV10-3 | TGTGCCGTCCGGGGACAGTTGAACACTGAAGCTTTCTTT | CAVRGQLNTEAFF
TRBJ2-2 | TRBD2 | NA | TRBV15 | TGTGCCACCAGCAAACCGGGACTAGCGGGATTCGGGGAGCTGTTTTTT | CATSKPGLAGFGELFF
TRBJ1-1 | TRBD1 | few | TRBV5-1 | TGCGCCAGCAGCTCGGGACAGGGGACACCCGAAGCTTTCTTT | CASSSGQGTPEAFF
TRBJ1-2 | NA | many | TRBV12-3/TRBV12-4 | TGTGCCAGCAGCCTGGTGAGGACAGCTGTTAACTATGGCTACACCTTC | CASSLVRTAVNYGYTF
TRBJ1-1 | NA | many | TRBV6-5 | TGTGCCAGCAGTTACCCGATACAACAAAGAGGCACTGAAGCTTTCTTT | CASSYPIQQRGTEAFF
TRBJ1-1 | NA | few | TRBV6-1 | TGTGCCAGCAGTATCCGGGGGGCATGGGCTGAAGCTTTCTTT | CASSIRGAWAEAFF
TRBJ1-1 | NA | few | TRBV27 | TGTGCCAGCAGTTCACTAACAGGAGGGACTGAAGCTTTCTTT | CASSSLTGGTEAFF
TRBJ1-2 | NA | NA | TRBV20-1 | TGCAGTGCTCCTACAGGGATTTATGGCTACACCTTC | CSAPTGIYGYTF
TRBJ2-5 | TRBD1 | NA | TRBV4-3 | TGCGCCAGCAGCCAAGGAACAGGGGGCTGGGAGACCCAGTACTTC | CASSQGTGGWETQYF
TRBJ2-7 | TRBD1 | few | TRBV11-2 | TGTGCCAGCAGCCCAATCAGGAGCCGGGACAGGGGGCGAAGCGGGAGACGCTACGAGCAGTACTTC | CASSPIRSRDRGRSGRRYEQYF
TRBJ2-5 | TRBD1 | many | TRBV6-1 | TGTGCCAGCAGTACCGGGACAGGGTGGTGGGAGACCCAGTACTTC | CASSTGTGWWETQYF
TRBJ2-5 | TRBD2 | few | TRBV3-1 | TGTGCCAGCAGCCAAGATTGGGCTAGCGGGAACGAGACCCAGTACTTC | CASSQDWASGNETQYF
TRBJ2-5 | NA | NA | TRBV20-1 | TGCAGTGCTAGTGGGGCAGACCAAGAGACCCAGTACTTC | CSASGADQETQYF
TRBJ2-7 | TRBD2 | many | TRBV7-2 | TGTGCCAGCAGCTTAGATGGCGGGAGGGCCGCTTTTCTCGAGCAGTACTTC | CASSLDGGRAAFLEQYF
TRBJ1-6 | NA | many | TRBV6-1 | TGTGCCAGCAGCAGAGGTGGTTCCCTCCACTTT | CASSRGGSLHF
TRBJ2-7 | NA | NA | TRBV28 | TGTGCCAGCAGCCCCGACTGGAGGATTCGGTACTTC | CASSPDWRIRYF
TRBJ1-1 | TRBD1 | NA | TRBV7-2 | TGTGCCAGCAGCCAGCGGACAGGGAGCACTGAAGCTTTCTTT | CASSQRTGSTEAFF
TRBJ2-1 | NA | few | TRBV6-5 | TGTGCCAGCAGTTATAGATCAGGGGATGAGCAGTTCTTC | CASSYRSGDEQFF
TRBJ1-1 | NA | NA | TRBV20-1 | TGCAGTGCTACGAACACGGGAATCGACACTGAAGCTTTCTTT | CSATNTGIDTEAFF
TRBJ2-5 | NA | few | TRBV6-2/TRBV6-3 | TGTGCCAGCAGTTACTCGAACCGCAGAGAGACCCAGTACTTC | CASSYSNRRETQYF
TRBJ1-4 | NA | NA | TRBV7-9 | TGTGCCAGCAGGGAGGGCTGGGGTAATGAAAAACTGTTTTTT | CASREGWGNEKLFF
TRBJ2-2 | TRBD1 | NA | TRBV2 | TGTGCCAGCAACACAGGACAGGGGTACACCGGGGAGCTGTTTTTT | CASNTGQGYTGELFF
TRBJ1-1 | NA | NA | TRBV10-3 | TGTGCCATCAGCGAGGGTCGCAAACCCAGGGGCGCTGAAGCTTTCTTT | CAISEGRKPRGAEAFF
TRBJ2-7 | NA | NA | TRBV19 | TGTGCCAGTAGTATGTCCGGTGGACAGTCCTACGAGCAGTACTTC | CASSMSGGQSYEQYF
TRBJ2-2 | NA | NA | TRBV12-3/TRBV12-4 | TGTGCCAGCGCAGACCCGGGACCCACCACCGGGGAGCTGTTTTTT | CASADPGPTTGELFF
TRBJ2-5 | NA | many | TRBV7-9 | TGTGCCAGCAGCTTCAGCGGGTGGGGAGGACAAGAGACCCAGTACTTC | CASSFSGWGGQETQYF
TRBJ1-1 | NA | many | TRBV12-3/TRBV12-4 | TGTGCCAGCAGTTTTGTGACATCGAACTTGAACACTGAAGCTTTCTTT | CASSFVTSNLNTEAFF
TRBJ2-6 | TRBD2 | NA | TRBV6-5 | TGTGCCAGCAGTTCCCAAGCGGGGGCTGGGGCCAACGTCCTGACTTTC | CASSSQAGAGANVLTF
TRBJ2-7 | TRBD2 | NA | TRBV12-3/TRBV12-4 | TGTGCCAGCAGTATACTAGCGGGAGCCGAAGAGCAGTACTTC | CASSILAGAEEQYF
TRBJ1-1 | TRBD1 | NA | TRBV30 | TGTGCCTGGAGTTTAAGGGGGCGGTTGAACACTGAAGCTTTCTTT | CAWSLRGRLNTEAFF
TRBJ2-2 | NA | many | TRBV5-1 | TGCGCCAGCGCAGCGAACACCGGGGAGCTGTTTTTT | CASAANTGELFF
TRBJ1-4 | TRBD1 | NA | TRBV4-3 | TGCGCCAGCAGCCATAGGGGGCAAGCGAGGGAAAAACTGTTTTTT | CASSHRGQAREKLFF
TRBJ2-7 | NA | many | TRBV11-2 | TGTGCCAGCAGCTTTAAAGTGTCGGGAAGTCTAAGCTCCTACGAGCAGTACTTC | CASSFKVSGSLSSYEQYF
TRBJ2-7 | TRBD2 | NA | TRBV20-1 | TGCAGTGCTTGGAGGGGGGGGACCGGACTAGCGGGGACCTACGAGCAGTACTTC | CSAWRGGTGLAGTYEQYF
TRBJ2-3 | TRBD1 | NA | TRBV29-1 | TGCAGCGTATATACAGGGGGCGAGGCAGATACGCAGTATTTT | CSVYTGGEADTQYF
TRBJ2-5 | NA | many | TRBV7-9 | TGTGCCAGCAGGGATGGGCGAGTTCCGGAGACCCAGTACTTC | CASRDGRVPETQYF
TRBJ2-5 | TRBD1 | many | TRBV20-1 | TGCAGTGCAGCGGGGACAGGGCAGGAGACCCAGTACTTC | CSAAGTGQETQYF
TRBJ2-7 | TRBD1 | many | TRBV11-2 | TGTGCCAGCAGCTCAGCTGACGGGACAGGGAGCTACGAGCAGTACTTC | CASSSADGTGSYEQYF
TRBJ2-2 | TRBD2 | once | TRBV9 | TGTGCCAGCAGCAGCGGGGGGCTCCGGGGCGGGGAGCTGTTTTTT | CASSSGGLRGGELFF
TRBJ1-2 | NA | few | TRBV27 | TGTGCCAGCCGAACGCCCGGGACGGATGGCTACACCTTC | CASRTPGTDGYTF
TRBJ2-2 | NA | NA | TRBV12-3/TRBV12-4 | TGTGCCAGCAGTCCCAGGGGCGGACGGAACACCGGGGAGCTGTTTTTT | CASSPRGGRNTGELFF
TRBJ2-6 | TRBD1 | few | TRBV6-5 | TGTGCCAGCAGTTTCCCTACAGGGGGCCTAAGCTCTGGGGCCAACGTCCTGACTTTC | CASSFPTGGLSSGANVLTF
TRBJ2-7 | TRBD1 | NA | TRBV12-3/TRBV12-4 | TGTGCCAGCAGTGAGGGACAGTCCTACGAGCAGTACTTC | CASSEGQSYEQYF
TRBJ2-7 | NA | NA | TRBV7-9 | TGTGCCAGCAGCTTAAGTTTGGGGACCACGTACGAGCAGTACTTC | CASSLSLGTTYEQYF